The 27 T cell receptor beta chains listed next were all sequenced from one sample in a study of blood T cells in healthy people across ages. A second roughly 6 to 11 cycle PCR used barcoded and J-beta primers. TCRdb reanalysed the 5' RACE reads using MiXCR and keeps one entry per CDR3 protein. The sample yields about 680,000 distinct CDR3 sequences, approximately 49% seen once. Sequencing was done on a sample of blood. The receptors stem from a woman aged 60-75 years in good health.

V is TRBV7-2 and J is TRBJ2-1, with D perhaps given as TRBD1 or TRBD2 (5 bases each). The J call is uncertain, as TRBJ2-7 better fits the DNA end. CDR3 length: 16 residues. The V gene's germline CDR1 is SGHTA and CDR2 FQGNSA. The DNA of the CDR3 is TGTGCCAGCAGCTTAGGTCGGGACGTCTCCTACAATGAGCAGTACTTC. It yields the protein CASSLGRDVSYNEQYF.

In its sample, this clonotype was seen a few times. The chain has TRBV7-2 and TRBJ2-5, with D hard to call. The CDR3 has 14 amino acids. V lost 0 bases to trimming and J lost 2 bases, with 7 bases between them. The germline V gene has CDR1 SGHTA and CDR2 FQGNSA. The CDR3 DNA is TGTGCCAGCAGCTTAGCAGCGTTACAAGAGACCCAGTACTTC. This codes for CASSLAALQETQYF.

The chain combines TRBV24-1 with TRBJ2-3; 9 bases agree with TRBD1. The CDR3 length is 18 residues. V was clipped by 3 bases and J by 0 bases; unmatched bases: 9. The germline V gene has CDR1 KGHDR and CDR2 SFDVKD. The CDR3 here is CATSDAGQGRGSTDTQYF. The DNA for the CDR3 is TGTGCCACCAGTGATGCCGGACAGGGGAGGGGAAGCACAGATACGCAGTATTTT.

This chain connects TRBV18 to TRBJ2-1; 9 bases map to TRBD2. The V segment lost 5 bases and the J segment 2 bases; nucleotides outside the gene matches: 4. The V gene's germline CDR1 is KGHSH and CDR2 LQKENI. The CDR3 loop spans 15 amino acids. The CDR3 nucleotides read TGTGCCAGCTCAGTAGCGGGGGTCACCTACAATGAGCAGTTCTTC. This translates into CASSVAGVTYNEQFF.

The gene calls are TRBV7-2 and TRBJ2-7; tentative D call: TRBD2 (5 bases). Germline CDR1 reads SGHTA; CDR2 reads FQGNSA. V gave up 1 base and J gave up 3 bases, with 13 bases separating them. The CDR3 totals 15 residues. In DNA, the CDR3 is TGTGCCAGCAGCTTAGGAGTGAGCGGAATCTACGAGCAGTACTTC. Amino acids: CASSLGVSGIYEQYF.

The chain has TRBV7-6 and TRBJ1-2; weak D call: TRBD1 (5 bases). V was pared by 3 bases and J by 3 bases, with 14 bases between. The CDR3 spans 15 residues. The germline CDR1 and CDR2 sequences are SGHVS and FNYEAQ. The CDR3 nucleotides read TGTGCCAGCAGCTTCCGGGACTCTGGGGACTATGGCTACACCTTC. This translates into CASSFRDSGDYGYTF.

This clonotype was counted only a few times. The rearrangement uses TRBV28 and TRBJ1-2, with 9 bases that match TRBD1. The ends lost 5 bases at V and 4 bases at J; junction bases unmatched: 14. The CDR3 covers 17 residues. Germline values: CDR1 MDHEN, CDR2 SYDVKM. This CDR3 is CASSPQGAIERSYGYTF. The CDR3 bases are TGTGCCAGCAGTCCACAGGGGGCAATCGAGCGGAGCTATGGCTACACCTTC.

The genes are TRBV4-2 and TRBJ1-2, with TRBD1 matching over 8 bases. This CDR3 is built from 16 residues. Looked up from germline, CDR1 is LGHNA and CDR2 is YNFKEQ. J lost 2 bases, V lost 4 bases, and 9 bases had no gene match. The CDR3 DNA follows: TGTGCCAGCAGCCGCGAGCACGGACAGGGAAACTATGGCTACACCTTC. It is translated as CASSREHGQGNYGYTF.

CDR3 bases: TGTGCCAGCAGCTTAGGATCAACAGGGGGTAACTATGGCTACACCTTC. It encodes CASSLGSTGGNYGYTF. V and J are TRBV7-6 and TRBJ1-2; 8 bases are a match to TRBD1. V lost 1 base to trimming and J lost 1 base; unmatched junction nucleotides: 5. Looked up from germline, CDR1 is SGHVS and CDR2 is FNYEAQ. The CDR3 sequence is 16 residues long.

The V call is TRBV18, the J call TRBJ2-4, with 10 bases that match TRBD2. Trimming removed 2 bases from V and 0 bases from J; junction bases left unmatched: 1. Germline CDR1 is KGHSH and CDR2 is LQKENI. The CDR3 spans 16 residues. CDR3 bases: TGTGCCAGCTCACCAGTAGCGGGAGGAGCCAAAAACATTCAGTACTTC. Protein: CASSPVAGGAKNIQYF.

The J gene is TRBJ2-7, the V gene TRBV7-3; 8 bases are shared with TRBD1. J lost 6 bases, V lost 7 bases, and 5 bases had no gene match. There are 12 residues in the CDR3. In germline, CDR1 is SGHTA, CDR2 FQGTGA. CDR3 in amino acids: CASNRTGREQYF. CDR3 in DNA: TGTGCCAGCAACAGGACAGGGCGCGAGCAGTACTTC.

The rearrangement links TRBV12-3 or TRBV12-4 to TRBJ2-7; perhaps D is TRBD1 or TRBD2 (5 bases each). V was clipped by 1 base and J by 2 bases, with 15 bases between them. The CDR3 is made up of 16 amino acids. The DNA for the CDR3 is TGTGCCAGCAGTTTAGATTGGGGGAAAGGGACCTACGAGCAGTACTTC. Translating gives CASSLDWGKGTYEQYF.

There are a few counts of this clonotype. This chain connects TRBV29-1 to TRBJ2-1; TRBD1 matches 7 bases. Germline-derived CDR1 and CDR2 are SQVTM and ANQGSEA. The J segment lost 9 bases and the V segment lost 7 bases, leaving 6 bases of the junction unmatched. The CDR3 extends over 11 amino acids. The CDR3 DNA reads TGCAGCGGCCGTGACAGGGCTGAGCAGTTCTTC. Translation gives CSGRDRAEQFF.

Here the CDR3 reads CASSLIGLAEGEQFF. The DNA of the CDR3 is TGCGCCAGCAGCTTAATCGGACTAGCGGAGGGTGAGCAGTTCTTC. The chain recombines TRBV5-1 with TRBJ2-1, with TRBD2 identical over 10 bases. The V gene end was trimmed by 2 bases and the J gene end by 9 bases; junction bases not matched to a gene: 8. The germline gives CDR1 SGHRS, CDR2 YFSETQ. The CDR3 extends over 15 amino acids.

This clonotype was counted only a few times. CDR3 sequence: CASRQKSTSGYNEQFF. The CDR3 nucleotides read TGTGCCAGCAGACAAAAGAGTACTAGCGGCTACAATGAGCAGTTCTTC. This sequence joins TRBV11-2 and TRBJ2-1; 8 bases agree with TRBD2. The CDR3 covers 16 residues. V was clipped by 6 bases and J by 3 bases; unmatched bases: 10. The germline V gene has CDR1 SGHAT and CDR2 FQNNGV.

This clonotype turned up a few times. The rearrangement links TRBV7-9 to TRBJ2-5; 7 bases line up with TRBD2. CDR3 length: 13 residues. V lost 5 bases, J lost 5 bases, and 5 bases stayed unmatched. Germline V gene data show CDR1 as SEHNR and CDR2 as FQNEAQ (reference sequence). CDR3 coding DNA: TGTGCCAGCAGCCCACTAGCGATGGAGACCCAGTACTTC. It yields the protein CASSPLAMETQYF.

CDR3 nucleotides: TGTGCCAGCACTAGCGTCGATGAGCAGTTCTTC. It encodes CASTSVDEQFF. The rearrangement links TRBV7-9 to TRBJ2-1; weak D call: TRBD2 (6 bases). CDR1 SEHNR and CDR2 FQNEAQ come from the germline V gene (reference sequence). CDR3 length equals 11 residues. V was trimmed by 7 bases and J by 8 bases, leaving 9 bases between them.

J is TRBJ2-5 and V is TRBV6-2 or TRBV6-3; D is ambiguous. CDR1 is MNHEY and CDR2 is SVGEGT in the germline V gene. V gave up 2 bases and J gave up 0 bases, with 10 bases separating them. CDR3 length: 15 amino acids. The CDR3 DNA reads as TGTGCCAGCAGTTACGGGCGGCAGTACCAAGAGACCCAGTACTTC. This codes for CASSYGRQYQETQYF.

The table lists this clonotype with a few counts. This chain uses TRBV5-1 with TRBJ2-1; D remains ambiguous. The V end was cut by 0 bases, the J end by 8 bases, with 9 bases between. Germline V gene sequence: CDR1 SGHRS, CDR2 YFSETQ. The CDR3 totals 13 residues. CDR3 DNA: TGCGCCAGCAGCTTGGGAGGCTGGGATGAGCAGTTCTTC. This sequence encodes CASSLGGWDEQFF. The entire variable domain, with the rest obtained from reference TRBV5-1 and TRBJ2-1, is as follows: KAGVTQTPRYLIKTRGQQVTLSCSPISGHRSVSWYQQTPGQGLQFLFEYFSETQRNKGNFPGRFSGRQFSNSRSEMNVSTLELGDSALYLCASSLGGWDEQFFGPGTRLTVL.

In DNA form, the CDR3 reads TGTGCCAGCAGTTCCGGGACGGTCTACGAGCAGTACTTC. Translation: CASSSGTVYEQYF. The V call is TRBV6-5, the J call TRBJ2-7, with D perhaps TRBD1 or TRBD2 (5 bases each). The length of the CDR3 is 13 residues. Germline CDR1 is MNHEY and CDR2 is SVGAGI. The V gene lost 4 bases and the J gene lost 3 bases, with 10 bases spanning the gap.

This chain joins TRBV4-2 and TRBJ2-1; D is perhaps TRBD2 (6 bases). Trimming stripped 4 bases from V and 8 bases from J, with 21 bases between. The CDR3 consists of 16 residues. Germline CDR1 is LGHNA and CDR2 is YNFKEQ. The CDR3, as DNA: TGTGCCAGCAGCCTCCGACCCCTCCCGGGGGTGGATGAGCAGTTCTTC. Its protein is CASSLRPLPGVDEQFF.

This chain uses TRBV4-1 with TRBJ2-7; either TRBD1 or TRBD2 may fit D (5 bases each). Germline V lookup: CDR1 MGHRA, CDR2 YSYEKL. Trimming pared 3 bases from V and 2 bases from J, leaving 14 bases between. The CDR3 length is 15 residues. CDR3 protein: CASSQSGSPTYEQYF. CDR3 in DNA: TGCGCCAGCAGCCAGTCAGGGAGCCCCACCTACGAGCAGTACTTC.

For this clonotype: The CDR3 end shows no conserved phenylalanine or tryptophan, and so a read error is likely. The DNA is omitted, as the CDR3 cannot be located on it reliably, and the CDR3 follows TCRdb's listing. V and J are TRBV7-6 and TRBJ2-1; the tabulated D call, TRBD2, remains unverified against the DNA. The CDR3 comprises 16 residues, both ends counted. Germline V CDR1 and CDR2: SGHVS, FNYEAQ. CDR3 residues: CASSSLGAGGNNEQFI.

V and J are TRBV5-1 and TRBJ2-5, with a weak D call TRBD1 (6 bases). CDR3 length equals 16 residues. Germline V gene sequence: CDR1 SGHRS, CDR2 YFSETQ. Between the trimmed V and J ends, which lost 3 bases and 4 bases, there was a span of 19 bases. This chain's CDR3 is CASSSLPPQGAETQYF. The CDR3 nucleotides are TGCGCCAGCAGCTCTCTCCCACCACAGGGCGCAGAGACCCAGTACTTC.

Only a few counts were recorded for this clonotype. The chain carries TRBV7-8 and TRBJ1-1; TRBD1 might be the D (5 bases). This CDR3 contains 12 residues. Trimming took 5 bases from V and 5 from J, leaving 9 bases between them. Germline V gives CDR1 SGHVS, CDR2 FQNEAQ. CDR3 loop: CASSGTGTEAFF. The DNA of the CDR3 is TGTGCCAGCAGCGGGACTGGAACTGAAGCTTTCTTT.

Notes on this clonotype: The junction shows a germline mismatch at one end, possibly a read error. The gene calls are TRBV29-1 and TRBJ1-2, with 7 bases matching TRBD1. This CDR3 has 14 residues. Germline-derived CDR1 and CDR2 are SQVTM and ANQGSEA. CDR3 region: CSVEGTGQSYGYIF. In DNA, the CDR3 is TGCAGTGTTGAAGGTACGGGACAGAGCTATGGCTACATCTTC.

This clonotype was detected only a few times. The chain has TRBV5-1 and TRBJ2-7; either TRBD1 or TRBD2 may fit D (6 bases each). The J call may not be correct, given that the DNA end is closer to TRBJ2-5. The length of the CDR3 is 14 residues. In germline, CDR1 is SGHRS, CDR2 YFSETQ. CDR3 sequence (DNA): TGCGCCAGCAGCGGCGGGACATTCCAAGAGACCCAGTACTTC. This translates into CASSGGTFQETQYF.